Described below is a single T cell receptor (beta chain) sequence and its context. CDR1 and CDR2 from the germline V gene are SGHNT and YENEEA. Trimming removed 5 bases from V and 9 bases from J; junction bases left unmatched: 13. CDR3 length: 15 amino acids. These data are taken from a study of cytomegalovirus exposure and HLA in healthy donors. PCR amplification relied on 60 Vbeta primers (plus 13 Jbeta primers). The method was immunoSEQ multiplex PCR; TCRdb's version includes in-frame clones alone and lacks a portion of them. The sample includes around 50,000 clones, over 70% of them seen just once. All donors participated as healthy donors of bone marrow.

Sequencing was carried out using PBMCs. The V and J genes are TRBV11-3 and TRBJ2-1, with TRBD2 matching over 7 bases. The receptor was isolated from a man between 25 and 39 years old in good health and CMV-seropositive. CDR3 residues: CASSPEGQKRGEQFF. CDR3 in DNA: TGTGCCAGCAGCCCAGAAGGGCAAAAGCGGGGTGAGCAGTTCTTC.